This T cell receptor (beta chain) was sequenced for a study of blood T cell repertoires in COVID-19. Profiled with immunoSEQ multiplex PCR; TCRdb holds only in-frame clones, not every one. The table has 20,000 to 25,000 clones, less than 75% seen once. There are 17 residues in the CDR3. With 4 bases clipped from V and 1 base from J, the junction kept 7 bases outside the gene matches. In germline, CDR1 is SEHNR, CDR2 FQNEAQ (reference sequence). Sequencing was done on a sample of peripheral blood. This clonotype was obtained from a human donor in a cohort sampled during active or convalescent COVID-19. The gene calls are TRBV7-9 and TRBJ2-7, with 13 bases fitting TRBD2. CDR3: CASSYGLAGDLSYEQYF. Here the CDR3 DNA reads TGTGCCAGCAGCTATGGACTAGCGGGGGACTTATCCTACGAGCAGTACTTC.